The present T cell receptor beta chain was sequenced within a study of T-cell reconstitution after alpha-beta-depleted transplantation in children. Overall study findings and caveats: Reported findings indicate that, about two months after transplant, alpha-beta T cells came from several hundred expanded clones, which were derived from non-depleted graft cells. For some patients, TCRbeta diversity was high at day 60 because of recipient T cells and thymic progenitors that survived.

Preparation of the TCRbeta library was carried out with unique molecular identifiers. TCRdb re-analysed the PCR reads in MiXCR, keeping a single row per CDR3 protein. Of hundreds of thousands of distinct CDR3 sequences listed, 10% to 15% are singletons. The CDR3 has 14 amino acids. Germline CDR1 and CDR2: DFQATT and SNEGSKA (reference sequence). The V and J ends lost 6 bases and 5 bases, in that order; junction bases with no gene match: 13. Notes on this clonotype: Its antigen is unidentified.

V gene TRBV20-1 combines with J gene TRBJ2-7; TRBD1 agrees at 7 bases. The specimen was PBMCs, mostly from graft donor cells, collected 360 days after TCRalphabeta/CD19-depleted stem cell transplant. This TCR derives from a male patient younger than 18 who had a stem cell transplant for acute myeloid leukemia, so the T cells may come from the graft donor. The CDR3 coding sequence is TGCAGTGCAGGAAAGACAGGGAGTGGCGACGAGCAGTACTTC. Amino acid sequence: CSAGKTGSGDEQYF.